Here is one T cell receptor beta chain with its context. Antigen unknown. This entry is derived from a study of T cell responses to AZD1222 COVID-19 vaccine. Study-wide points: Repertoire samples came only from after the peak T cell response.

This table comes from immunoSEQ multiplex PCR, and its TCRdb copy is limited to in-frame clones, with some not included. This table holds 90,000 to 100,000 clones, approximately 84% found once. CDR1 SNHLY and CDR2 FYNNEI come from the germline V gene. The ends lost 7 bases at V and 9 bases at J; junction bases unmatched: 12. The CDR3 loop spans 16 amino acids. The source of this sequence is an adult who received the AZD1222 COVID-19 vaccine. Sequenced material: peripheral blood, taken 28 days after the second AZD1222 dose. The rearrangement links TRBV2 to TRBJ1-6, with 10 bases fitting TRBD1. The chain's CDR3 is CASIVSGQGLGSPLHF. For the CDR3, the DNA is TGTGCCAGCATAGTGTCGGGACAGGGGCTCGGTTCACCCCTCCACTTT.